This TCR beta chain was captured by sequencing in a study of blood T cell repertoires in COVID-19. Study-wide context: The United States, Italy and Spain provided the acute and convalescent COVID-19 samples. T cells, B-cell-depleted T cells, or PBMCs supplied cDNA or gDNA.

Germline lookup yields CDR1 MNHEY and CDR2 SMNVEV (reference sequence). The CDR3 length is 16 residues. The ends were cut back, 5 bases at V and 11 bases at J, with 22 bases in the middle. As handled by the study authors: Reference gene primers were amplified, and this amplification served to estimate nucleated cell counts. Assay: immunoSEQ multiplex PCR; the TCRdb copy retains only in-frame clones and omits some. V, J and clone size are taken as reported in that table, and D and trimming were inferred from the DNA itself. This table holds about 97,000 clones, approximately 80% found once. The receptor's source is a man in his 60s with active or convalescent COVID-19. Sequenced input: peripheral blood. The chain carries TRBV27 and TRBJ1-6; no firm D call. The CDR3 DNA sequence: TGTGCCAGCAGTAACCCCGGGAAAATGGGTCCGGCACCCCTCCACTTT. This encodes CASSNPGKMGPAPLHF.